These T cell receptor beta chains were read from a single sample in a study of cytomegalovirus exposure and HLA in healthy donors. Produced via immunoSEQ multiplex PCR; TCRdb's table is partial and in-frame only. The sample lists about 240,000 clones, around 78% occurring once. The sample consisted of PBMCs. Receptor source: a boy aged 5 to 17 in good health and CMV-seronegative. CDR3s include the opening cysteine and the closing phenylalanine or tryptophan.

V gene | CDR3 protein
TRBV5-6 | CASSLVLADTQYF
TRBV2 | CARQGAKTQYF
TRBV4-2 | CASSQGLAGTVLSYNEQFF
TRBV2 | CANRQEVNYGYTF
TRBV4-2 | CASSQDPGGPNGEQFF
TRBV5-6 | CASSSGTLSNYGYTF
TRBV11-2 | CASSSSSVVAGANVLTF
TRBV14 | CASSQSGRGTQYF
TRBV7-2 | CASSLGLDTRYGYTF
TRBV11-3 | CASSLFSVSYEQYF
TRBV5-5 | CASSWGQVSNQPQHF
TRBV5-1 | CASSLGLGTSSYNEQFF
TRBV10-3 | CAISENPGSGYGYAF
TRBV6-1 | CASRGPDITNYGYTF
TRBV9 | CASSVGTSGNQETQYF
TRBV5-1 | CASSLGTGWNTEAFF
TRBV19 | CASTFSGGAGNEQFF
TRBV29-1 | CSVEGPGTGLHTQYF
TRBV11-2 | CASSSSGQMEGYTF
TRBV11-3 | CASSKSQAGYTF
TRBV5-1 | CASSWGDRGVYEQYF
TRBV5-6 | CASSLASGQGRFF
TRBV7-3 | CASSFSRGAGEQFF
TRBV5-4 | CASSSDRGLTGELFF
TRBV5-4 | CASSRDRPNSPLHF
TRBV29-1 | CSVCPPSETQYF
TRBV5-4 | CASSLGTGANYGYTF
TRBV2 | CASSVRDRGRGYF
TRBV9 | CASSVDGTGTMNTEAFF
TRBV15 | CATSREPGQGHQPQHF
TRBV5-4 | CASSSGTGYMNTEAFF
TRBV5-5 | CASGQGGDNEQFF
TRBV19 | CASSNWTGGRETQYF
TRBV6-6 | CASSLGSGELFF
TRBV27 | CASSLRGRPYEQYF
TRBV19 | CASTPERRTEAFF
TRBV6-1 | CASIRLGARYNEQFF
TRBV27 | CASSSYAGTGYGYTF
TRBV7-9 | CASSLSPGEAFF
TRBV5-1 | CASSGTSGSNTGELFF
TRBV7-9 | CAAGGIRGSNYEQYF
TRBV19 | CASRSQQAATTFF
TRBV5-6 | CASSPVGSRETETQYF